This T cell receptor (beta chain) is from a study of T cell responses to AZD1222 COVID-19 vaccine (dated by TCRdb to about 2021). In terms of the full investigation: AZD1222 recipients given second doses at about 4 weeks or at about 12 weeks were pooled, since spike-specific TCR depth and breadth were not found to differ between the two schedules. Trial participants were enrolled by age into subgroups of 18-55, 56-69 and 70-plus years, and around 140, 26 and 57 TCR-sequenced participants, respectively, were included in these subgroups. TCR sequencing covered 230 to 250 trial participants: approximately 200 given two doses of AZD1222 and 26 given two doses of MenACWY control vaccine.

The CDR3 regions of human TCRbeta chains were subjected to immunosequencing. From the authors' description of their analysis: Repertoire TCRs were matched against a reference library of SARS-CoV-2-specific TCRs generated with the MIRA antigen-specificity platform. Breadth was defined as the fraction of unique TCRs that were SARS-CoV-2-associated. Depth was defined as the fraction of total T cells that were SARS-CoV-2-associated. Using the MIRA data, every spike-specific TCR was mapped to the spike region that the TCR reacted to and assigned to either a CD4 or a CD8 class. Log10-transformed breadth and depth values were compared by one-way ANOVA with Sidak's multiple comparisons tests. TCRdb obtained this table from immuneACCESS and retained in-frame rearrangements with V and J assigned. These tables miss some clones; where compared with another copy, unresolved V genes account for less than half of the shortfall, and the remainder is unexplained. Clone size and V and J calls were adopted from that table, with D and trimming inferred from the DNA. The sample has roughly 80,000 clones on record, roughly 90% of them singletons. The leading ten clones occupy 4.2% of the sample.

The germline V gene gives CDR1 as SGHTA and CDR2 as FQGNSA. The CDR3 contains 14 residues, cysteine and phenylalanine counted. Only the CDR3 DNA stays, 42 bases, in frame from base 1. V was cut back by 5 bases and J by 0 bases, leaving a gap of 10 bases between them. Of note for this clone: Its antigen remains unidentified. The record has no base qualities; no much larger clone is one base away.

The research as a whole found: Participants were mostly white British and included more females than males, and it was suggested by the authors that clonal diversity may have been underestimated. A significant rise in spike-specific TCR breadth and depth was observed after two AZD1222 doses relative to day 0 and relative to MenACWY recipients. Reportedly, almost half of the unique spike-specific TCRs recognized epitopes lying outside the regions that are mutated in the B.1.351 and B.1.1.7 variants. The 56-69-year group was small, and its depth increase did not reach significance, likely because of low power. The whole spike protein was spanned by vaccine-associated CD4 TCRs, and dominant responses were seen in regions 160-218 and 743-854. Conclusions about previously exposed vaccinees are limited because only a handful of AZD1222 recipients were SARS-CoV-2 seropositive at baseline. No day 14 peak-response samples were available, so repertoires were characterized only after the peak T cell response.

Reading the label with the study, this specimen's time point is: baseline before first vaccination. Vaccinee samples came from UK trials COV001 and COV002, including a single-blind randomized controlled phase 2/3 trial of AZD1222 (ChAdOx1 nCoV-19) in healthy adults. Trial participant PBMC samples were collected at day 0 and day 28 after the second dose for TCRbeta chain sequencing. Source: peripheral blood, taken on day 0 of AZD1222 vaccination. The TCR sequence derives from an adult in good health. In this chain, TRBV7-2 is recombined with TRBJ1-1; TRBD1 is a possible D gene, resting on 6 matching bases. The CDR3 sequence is CASSTGHLNTEAFF. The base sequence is TGTGCCAGCAGCACGGGACATTTGAACACTGAAGCTTTCTTT.